The 26 T cell receptor beta chains below were found in one sample sequenced in a study of T-cell memory formation after mild COVID-19. TCRdb recomputed calls from the 5' RACE reads with MiXCR, one row per CDR3 protein. Counted here are about 130,000 distinct CDR3 sequences, roughly 6% occurring once; the ten biggest clones make up roughly 2.2%. The sample was PBMCs or a T cell subset sorted from them (not recorded which). The source of these receptors is an adult woman who had mild COVID-19 (a few samples of this study predate the infection). Cell type and time point are not known.

This clonotype occurred a few times. This chain uses TRBV20-1 with TRBJ1-1; unclear D gene. The germline V gene encodes CDR1 DFQATT and CDR2 SNEGSKA (reference sequence). This CDR3 is 12 amino acids long. Trimming stripped 6 bases from V and 0 bases from J, with 8 bases between. The CDR3 DNA reads TGCAGTGCGCCTGGCGTGAACACTGAAGCTTTCTTT. This gives the protein CSAPGVNTEAFF.

This sequence joins TRBV6-6 and TRBJ2-1; TRBD2 aligns across 12 bases. Trimming removed 7 bases from V and 9 bases from J; junction bases left unmatched: 4. Looked up from germline, CDR1 is MNHNY and CDR2 is SVGAGI (reference sequence). This CDR3 region has 13 residues. The CDR3 region is CASNKLAGGEQFF. CDR3 nucleotide sequence: TGTGCCAGCAACAAACTAGCGGGGGGTGAGCAGTTCTTC.

This clonotype occurred a few times. V and J are TRBV12-3 or TRBV12-4 and TRBJ2-3, with a weak D call TRBD2 (7 bases). Between the trimmed V and J ends, which lost 0 bases and 3 bases, there was a span of 10 bases. This CDR3 is 15 amino acids long. The CDR3 sequence: CASSLAGGPTDTQYF. DNA of the CDR3: TGTGCCAGCAGTTTAGCGGGGGGGCCGACAGATACGCAGTATTTT.

J is TRBJ1-5 and V is TRBV20-1, with TRBD1 matching 8 bases. Germline loops: CDR1 DFQATT, CDR2 SNEGSKA (reference sequence). There are 15 residues in the CDR3. V shed 4 bases, J shed 4 bases, and the junction held 9 bases outside the gene matches. The CDR3 region is CSATSQGAQNQPQHF. The CDR3 region has the DNA TGCAGTGCTACAAGTCAGGGGGCGCAAAATCAGCCCCAGCATTTT.

This chain uses TRBV11-3 with TRBJ1-3; tentative D call: TRBD1 (6 bases). Per germline, CDR1 SGHNT and CDR2 YENEEA. The V end lost 5 bases, the J end lost 0 bases, and 14 bases lay between the germline ends. The CDR3 contains 16 residues. The DNA for the CDR3 is TGTGCCAGCAGCCTGCGAGGGGGTTCCTCTGGAAACACCATATATTTT. Translating gives CASSLRGGSSGNTIYF.

The chain recombines TRBV5-1 with TRBJ2-3; 12 bases map to TRBD1. The germline V gene has CDR1 SGHRS and CDR2 YFSETQ. The CDR3 consists of 16 residues. Germline trimming cut 0 bases from V and 5 bases from J; bases unmatched to any gene: 4. The CDR3: CASSLEGTGGVDTQYF. In DNA form, the CDR3 reads TGCGCCAGCAGCTTGGAAGGGACAGGGGGCGTAGATACGCAGTATTTT. Combining the CDR3 with reference TRBV5-1 and TRBJ2-3 gives the whole variable domain KAGVTQTPRYLIKTRGQQVTLSCSPISGHRSVSWYQQTPGQGLQFLFEYFSETQRNKGNFPGRFSGRQFSNSRSEMNVSTLELGDSALYLCASSLEGTGGVDTQYFGPGTRLTVL.

This clonotype was detected only a few times. The V gene is TRBV12-3 or TRBV12-4, the J gene TRBJ1-2; maybe TRBD1 (6 bases). The CDR3 consists of 13 residues. V gave up 6 bases and J gave up 4 bases, with 12 bases separating them. CDR3 bases: TGTGCCAGCAGCTCTGGACAGACCTATGGCTACACCTTC. It specifies CASSSGQTYGYTF.

In this sample, this clonotype turned up a few times. The V and J genes are TRBV7-3 and TRBJ1-1, with a possible D match to TRBD1 (6 bases). The CDR3 runs 12 residues. Germline V gene lookup returns CDR1 SGHTA and CDR2 FQGTGA. Deletions cut 3 bases from V and 8 bases from J, with 10 bases between. In nucleotides, the CDR3 is TGTGCCAGCAGCTTTTCCCAGGGGGAAGCTTTCTTT. It encodes CASSFSQGEAFF.

This clonotype was detected a few times. The chain has TRBV19 and TRBJ1-1, with TRBD1 as a possible D gene (5 bases). The V and J ends lost 0 bases and 5 bases respectively, with 13 bases between them. There are 15 residues in the CDR3. The germline V gene encodes CDR1 LNHDA and CDR2 SQIVND (reference sequence). This CDR3 is CASSIDRGSRTEAFF. In nucleotides, the CDR3 is TGTGCCAGTAGTATAGATCGGGGGAGTCGGACTGAAGCTTTCTTT.

The rearrangement joins TRBV12-3 or TRBV12-4 to TRBJ2-1; 8 bases agree with TRBD2. The V segment lost 5 bases and the J segment 6 bases; nucleotides outside the gene matches: 12. The CDR3 loop spans 16 amino acids. This CDR3 reads CASSPGGSGVRNEQFF. The CDR3 bases are TGTGCCAGCAGTCCGGGAGGGAGCGGGGTACGCAATGAGCAGTTCTTC.

This clonotype was recorded at least ten times. The V call is TRBV7-8, the J call TRBJ1-2; no reliable D call. The CDR3 loop spans 14 amino acids. V was cut by 1 base and J by 1 base, with 7 bases left in between. Germline CDR1 is SGHVS and CDR2 is FQNEAQ. CDR3 DNA sequence: TGTGCCAGCAGCTTAGACGGATTTAACTATGGCTACACCTTC. It yields the protein CASSLDGFNYGYTF.

This clonotype was recorded at least ten times. The chain joins TRBV12-3 or TRBV12-4 to TRBJ2-5, with unresolved D. The CDR3 spans 13 residues. With 3 bases removed from V and 3 bases from J, the gap between germline ends came to 8 bases. CDR3 bases: TGTGCCAGCAGTTTTAGGCCTGAAGAGACCCAGTACTTC. It translates to CASSFRPEETQYF.

The V and J genes are TRBV2 and TRBJ2-4; no clear D gene. CDR3 length: 14 residues. V lost 8 bases, J lost 4 bases, and 15 bases lay in between. CDR1 is SNHLY and CDR2 is FYNNEI in the germline V gene. In DNA form, the CDR3 reads TGTGCCAGCCGGACCGATCGAGGTAAAAACATTCAGTACTTC. It yields the protein CASRTDRGKNIQYF.

A few counts support this clonotype. The genes are TRBV6-2 or TRBV6-3 and TRBJ1-2; TRBD1 matches 9 bases. J lost 12 bases, V lost 6 bases, and 5 bases had no gene match. The CDR3 is made up of 11 amino acids. CDR1 is MNHEY, CDR2 SVGEGT, per germline. The CDR3 nucleotides are TGTGCCAGCAGGGACAGGGGAGTGGACACCTTC. Translated: CASRDRGVDTF.

The chain couples TRBV5-1 to TRBJ2-5; tentative D call: TRBD2 (6 bases). The CDR3 extends over 14 amino acids. Germline CDR1 is SGHRS and CDR2 is YFSETQ. The V gene lost 4 bases and the J gene lost 3 bases, with 13 bases spanning the gap. CDR3 sequence: CASSVTGTEETQYF. The CDR3 DNA is TGCGCCAGCAGCGTAACCGGGACTGAAGAGACCCAGTACTTC.

This clonotype was picked up a small number of times. The gene calls are TRBV5-6 and TRBJ2-1; no firm D call. The CDR3 covers 17 residues. V gave up 4 bases and J gave up 2 bases, with 19 bases separating them. The germline gives CDR1 SGHDT, CDR2 YYEEEE. DNA for the CDR3: TGTGCCAGCAGCACTCCCCCCGCCGGGCGACCCTACAATGAGCAGTTCTTC. This codes for CASSTPPAGRPYNEQFF.

This clonotype has just a few counts. The V and J genes are TRBV7-2 and TRBJ2-3; D could derive from TRBD1 or TRBD2 (5 bases each). Trimming took 2 bases from V and 4 from J, leaving 10 bases between them. CDR1 is SGHTA, CDR2 FQGNSA, per germline. There are 14 residues in the CDR3. CDR3: CASSLYGTADTQYF. Written as DNA, the CDR3 is TGTGCCAGCAGCTTATATGGGACGGCAGATACGCAGTATTTT.

V usage is TRBV4-3 and J usage is TRBJ2-6; tentatively, D is TRBD1 (5 bases). V lost 1 base and J 4 bases, leaving 17 bases between the germline ends. The CDR3 covers 18 residues. Germline V gene sequence: CDR1 LGHNA, CDR2 YSLEER. The CDR3 loop is CASSQARQGVLGANVLTF. The CDR3 region has the DNA TGCGCCAGCAGCCAAGCCCGGCAGGGTGTACTCGGGGCCAACGTCCTGACTTTC.

The chain employs TRBV5-1 and TRBJ2-4, with D unclear. CDR3 length: 13 residues. V gave up 0 bases and J gave up 6 bases, with 7 bases separating them. CDR1 and CDR2 (germline): SGHRS, YFSETQ. For the CDR3, the DNA is TGCGCCAGCAGCTTGGGTTGGGGAAACATTCAGTACTTC. Amino acids: CASSLGWGNIQYF.

The table lists this clonotype with many counts. This chain joins TRBV20-1 and TRBJ2-2, with 8 nucleotides matching TRBD1. This CDR3 is 14 amino acids long. The trim removed 3 bases at V and 6 bases at J, leaving 6 bases unmatched. Germline assignment: CDR1 DFQATT and CDR2 SNEGSKA (reference sequence). The CDR3 here is CSARRTGWAGELFF. CDR3 nucleotide sequence: TGCAGTGCTAGGAGGACAGGGTGGGCCGGGGAGCTGTTTTTT.

In its sample, this clonotype was seen many times. The CDR3, as DNA: TGTGCCAGCAGTAGGGGGCCAGGAAACACCATATATTTT. Translating gives CASSRGPGNTIYF. The rearrangement links TRBV7-6 to TRBJ1-3; 7 nucleotides match TRBD1. V lost 6 bases to trimming and J lost 4 bases; unmatched junction nucleotides: 3. The CDR3 loop spans 13 amino acids. Germline V gene data show CDR1 as SGHVS and CDR2 as FNYEAQ.

Many counts were recorded for this clonotype. V gene TRBV20-1 combines with J gene TRBJ1-4; 8 bases agree with TRBD1. CDR1 and CDR2 from the germline V gene are DFQATT and SNEGSKA (reference sequence). Trimming took 0 bases from V and 8 from J; bases not matched to a gene: 17. The length of the CDR3 is 18 residues. CDR3 bases: TGCAGTGCTAGAGATCGGGGACAGGCTCGCCGTGGAGGAGAAAAACTGTTTTTT. It codes for CSARDRGQARRGGEKLFF.

This clonotype was seen only a few times. The chain employs TRBV6-2 or TRBV6-3 and TRBJ1-2, with D possibly matching TRBD1 (6 bases). The CDR3 loop spans 14 amino acids. Between the trimmed V and J ends, which lost 7 bases and 7 bases, there was a span of 19 bases. From germline, CDR1 is MNHEY and CDR2 SVGEGT. CDR3 coding DNA: TGTGCCAGCATGAAACTCCGGGACATAGCTGGCTACACCTTC. It yields the protein CASMKLRDIAGYTF.

The J gene is TRBJ1-1, the V gene TRBV7-9; D gene uncertain. The CDR3 extends over 14 amino acids. Germline V gives CDR1 SEHNR, CDR2 FQNEAQ (reference sequence). V was cut by 5 bases and J by 4 bases, with 14 bases left in between. The CDR3 loop is CASSPRGGFTEAFF. In nucleotides, the CDR3 is TGTGCCAGCAGCCCTCGGGGAGGGTTCACTGAAGCTTTCTTT. The full variable domain, rest sourced from reference TRBV7-9 and TRBJ1-1, is DTGVSQNPRHKITKRGQNVTFRCDPISEHNRLYWYRQTLGQGPEFLTYFQNEAQLEKSRLLSDRFSAERPKGSFSTLEIQRTEQGDSAMYLCASSPRGGFTEAFFGQGTRLTVV.

This sequence joins TRBV20-1 and TRBJ2-3, with 7 bases matching TRBD2. Germline V lookup: CDR1 DFQATT, CDR2 SNEGSKA (reference sequence). The CDR3 is 11 amino acids. In DNA form, the CDR3 reads TGCGCGCTCGGGGGGACAGATACGCAGTATTTT. This gives the protein CALGGTDTQYF.

The chain joins TRBV20-1 to TRBJ1-1; D gene unclear. Germline CDR1 DFQATT, CDR2 SNEGSKA (reference sequence). V gave up 2 bases and J gave up 5 bases, with 9 bases separating them. There are 12 residues in the CDR3. CDR3 sequence: CSARRAGTEAFF. Here the CDR3 DNA reads TGCAGTGCTAGAAGGGCGGGGACTGAAGCTTTCTTT.